Listed below are T cell receptor beta chains from one sample, sequenced in a study of blood T cell repertoires in COVID-19. Assay used: immunoSEQ multiplex PCR; TCRdb lists only in-frame clones, some missing. The sample contains around 470,000 clones, less than 95% of which appear only once. The sequenced sample was PBMCs or T cells enriched from blood (not recorded which). The source of these receptors is a young man who had recovered from COVID-19. Each CDR3 is given without its conserved first and last residue.

j_call,v_call,cdr3_aa
TRBJ1-2,TRBV3-1/TRBV3-2,ASSGRTGVGYT
TRBJ1-5,TRBV19,ASSILNQPQH
TRBJ2-5,TRBV29-1,SVRTGKQTQY
TRBJ2-2,TRBV7-8,ASSLELAGANTGELF
TRBJ2-1,TRBV19,ASSGITGTSGSNEQF
TRBJ1-5,TRBV7-8,ASSLSTGVNQPQH
TRBJ2-2,TRBV7-6,ASSLGAKNTGELF
TRBJ2-5,TRBV7-9,ASSLVSSQNQETQY
TRBJ1-1,TRBV18,ASSPGGSEAF
TRBJ1-1,TRBV19,ASSIIQGANAF
TRBJ1-1,TRBV5-5,ASSLVLGGTEAF
TRBJ1-2,TRBV4-1,ASSYVGGLGGYT
TRBJ1-1,TRBV10-3,AISGMNREVNTEAF
TRBJ1-5,TRBV28,ASSGGNRGQPQH
TRBJ2-2,TRBV4-1,ASSPPGDTGELF
TRBJ2-7,TRBV9,ASSVEAGEGTSNRRTSYEQY
TRBJ2-2,TRBV7-5,VRSLAPRRGELF
TRBJ1-1,TRBV28,ASSQKATGITEAF
TRBJ1-6,TRBV4-1,ASSQEAGKVDSPLH
TRBJ1-2,TRBV5-6,ASSPAARLSDYGYT
TRBJ2-4,TRBV28,ASSRSGDIWGVGKNIQY
TRBJ1-4,TRBV7-8,ASSSGTDLEKLF
TRBJ2-7,TRBV18,ASSPQTSGRYEQY
TRBJ1-5,TRBV6-1,ASSEGVSRGPSYFNQPQH
TRBJ2-7,TRBV28,ASSLYLASGEQY
TRBJ2-1,TRBV24-1,ATSDRRTGASYNEQF
TRBJ1-5,TRBV2,ASSERGPQPQH
TRBJ2-7,TRBV7-3,ASSLGLEGEQY
TRBJ2-1,TRBV9,ASSVEGSSLQF
TRBJ2-2,TRBV7-2,ASSPRTGAGPGELF
TRBJ2-7,TRBV14,ASSPSGGNFYEQY